The clone carrying this TCR beta chain occurred many times. What it binds is unknown. This specimen comes from a study of spatial heterogeneity in lung cancer. Study-level information: Detected sequences consistently included more beta-chain ones than alpha-chain ones.

The time point here: sample taken at primary tumor resection. Whole RNA came from tumor, nontumor lung or frozen PBMC and was sequenced without being sorted. The donor population consisted of roughly 70 patients with untreated, early-stage non-small cell lung cancer. Findings and caveats of the study: Ubiquitous expanded tumor TCRs surfaced in blood more at resection than they did at follow-up.

In the library, each TCR cDNA molecule bore its own unique molecular identifier. TCRdb re-called the 5' RACE reads with MiXCR, one entry per CDR3 protein. Here the sample spans about 39,000 distinct CDR3 sequences, around 5.8% being singletons. Sequencing was performed on PBMCs, taken at surgery. The origin of this receptor is a male donor with early-stage non-small cell lung cancer.

CDR3 residues: CASSFISNQPQHF. The CDR3, as DNA: TGTGCCAGCAGTTTCATTAGCAATCAGCCCCAGCATTTT. This chain uses TRBV12-3 or TRBV12-4 with TRBJ1-5, with D unresolved. Trimming cost V 3 bases and J 0 bases, with 3 bases left between them. The CDR3 consists of 13 residues.